This TCR beta chain was sequenced in a study of blood T cell repertoires in COVID-19 (dated by TCRdb to about 2020). For the study in its entirety: Collaborator samples came from the United States, Italy and Spain and covered acute and convalescent phases of COVID-19. The prospective study material was composed of cDNA or gDNA derived from T cells, B-cell-depleted T cells, or PBMCs. A de-identified subject ID, COVID-19 status, age in years and sex were almost always included in the sample metadata. Samples were obtained from the ongoing ImmuneRACE study (first 160 participants) and from 950 to 1,500 subjects provided by 6 global collaborators. Deeply sampled blood TCRbeta repertoires from subjects exposed to, actively infected with, or recovered from COVID-19 were included in the dataset. The repertoires were released in a freely available public database meant as a resource for research on the immune response to SARS-CoV-2. Where available, HLA class I and class II types were obtained from metadata supplied by the sample provider rather than from assay-based typing.

Ends trimmed: V by 6 bases, J by 4 bases; bases unmatched to a gene: 10. Taken from the germline V gene, the CDR1 and CDR2 loops are MDHEN and SYDVKM. The CDR3 goes from the cysteine to the phenylalanine over 15 residues. CDR3 DNA is the only sequence kept; it has 45 bases, read in frame from the first base. Points the paper makes about the study in general: Clinical and demographic metadata were provided uncurated, with the amount varying by source and participant.

Comments on this clone: This receptor's antigen is unknown. Nothing much larger sits one base from this clone, and base qualities are not available.

Collaborating institutions collected whole blood in K2EDTA tubes following their own protocols. For TCRbeta analysis, collaborators shipped samples in one of three forms: frozen whole blood, isolated PBMCs, or DNA extracted from either of those sample types. TCRbeta CDR3 regions were amplified from genomic DNA by means of the immunoSEQ Assay, a bias-controlled multiplex PCR. Processing in the source paper ran as follows. The number of nucleated cells in each sample was estimated from the amplification of reference gene primers within the assay. To quantify the absolute abundance of each unique TCRbeta CDR3 rearrangement, sequence reads were collapsed and filtered. For each sample, productive Simpson clonality was calculated as the square root of Simpson's diversity index over productive rearrangements. What TCRdb holds here is the immuneACCESS table cut down to in-frame rearrangements. Part of the clones is not present; checked against another copy, under half of the missing clones reflect an unresolved V gene, and the others are unexplained. V and J calls and clone size are as listed in that table; D and trimming were resolved from the DNA. The sample has about 35,000 clones on record, approximately 87% of them singletons. The top ten hold around two fifths of the sample.

The sequenced sample consisted of peripheral blood. The sequence is built from TRBV28 and TRBJ2-7, with 9 junctional bases fitting TRBD1. The origin of this receptor is a human donor in a cohort sampled during active COVID-19. This receptor has the CDR3 CASRPGQGWQYEQYF. The DNA sequence follows: TGTGCCAGCAGACCGGGACAGGGATGGCAATACGAGCAGTACTTC.